The clone carrying this T cell receptor (beta chain) was counted a few times. This table comes from immunoSEQ multiplex PCR, and its TCRdb copy is limited to in-frame clones, with some not included. The sample holds over 100,000 clones; about nine tenths are singletons and the top ten take about 7.7%. This entry belongs to a study of identifying expanded T cells in peripheral blood. V trimming: 5 bases; J trimming: 1 base; junction bases outside the gene matches: 3. Germline V lookup: CDR1 SGHAT, CDR2 FQNNGV. The CDR3 has 15 amino acids. Sequencing was carried out using blood. The chain has TRBV11-2 and TRBJ2-2; 8 bases are a match to TRBD2. This receptor was obtained from a person aged 18 to 75 in good health. The CDR3 DNA reads as TGTGCCAGCAGCACGGGACTAGTGAACACCGGGGAGCTGTTTTTT. Amino acids: CASSTGLVNTGELFF.